Listed below are T cell receptor beta chains from one sample, sequenced in a study of cytomegalovirus exposure and HLA in healthy donors. The method was immunoSEQ multiplex PCR; TCRdb's version includes in-frame clones alone and lacks a portion of them. The top ten hold approximately 1.4% of the sample, which has fewer than 85,000 clones, approximately 96% seen once. The sequenced sample consisted of PBMCs. These TCRs come from a woman younger than 35 in good health and CMV-seronegative. CDR3s include the opening cysteine and the closing phenylalanine or tryptophan.

j_call v_call cdr3_aa
TRBJ1-6 TRBV30 CAWSGQRGRDSPLHF
TRBJ2-1 TRBV11-2 CASSLGSLAGGPYNEQFF
TRBJ1-6 TRBV7-2 CASSLAAGLNSPLHF
TRBJ2-7 TRBV18 CASSRFGQDSYEQYF
TRBJ2-3 TRBV27 CASSSVTSGRDTQYF
TRBJ2-2 TRBV18 CASSLASGELFF
TRBJ2-1 TRBV5-3 CARSPRGLAGGEQFF
TRBJ2-2 TRBV7-9 CASSLAPGLAETNTGELFF
TRBJ1-3 TRBV28 CASSLTPGGNTIYF
TRBJ1-3 TRBV10-2 CASWARGNTIYF
TRBJ2-3 TRBV27 CASSFWGLGTDTQYF
TRBJ2-1 TRBV27 CASTLGTGTYNEQFF
TRBJ1-5 TRBV6-5 CASSQNEQGNQPQHF
TRBJ2-7 TRBV7-9 CASSDGLAGVWEQYF
TRBJ1-1 TRBV19 CASTNPGGTEAFF
TRBJ2-4 TRBV27 CASSYSAGVADIQYF
TRBJ1-4 TRBV30 CAWGENRGSANEKLFF
TRBJ2-5 TRBV28 CASNHLAGGQETQYF
TRBJ2-7 TRBV6-1 CASSEGQGRAYEQYF
TRBJ2-5 TRBV25-1 CASSDRVETQYF
TRBJ2-7 TRBV5-1 CASSFGEDEQYF
TRBJ2-3 TRBV28 CASSQHTIHQAGGPDTQYF
TRBJ2-7 TRBV7-2 CASSHLGGYEQYF
TRBJ1-1 TRBV5-4 CASSGGQGNAEAFF
- TRBV10-3 CAISDPTGKTYEQYF
TRBJ2-1 TRBV4-1 CASTQEGANEQFF
TRBJ2-7 TRBV19 CASSSPGQGLYEQYF
TRBJ2-7 TRBV7-9 CASSLVEQYF
TRBJ1-3 TRBV6-5 CASSYTPGPGNTIYF
TRBJ2-1 TRBV7-9 CASSFLPGQGSNEQFF
TRBJ2-1 TRBV28 CASSFLDRESNEQFF
TRBJ2-7 TRBV27 CASRGQAYSHEQYF
TRBJ2-4 TRBV19 CASTDPGTENIQYF
TRBJ2-7 TRBV6-5 CASSYAGQSYEQYF
TRBJ2-7 TRBV13 CASSLGPGTGQGVYEQYF
TRBJ1-6 TRBV6-5 CASSRDRLDSPLHF
TRBJ2-3 TRBV10-1 CASSELAGTDTQYF
TRBJ2-7 TRBV4-1 CASTPGLSSYEQYF
TRBJ2-7 TRBV9 CASSEWGVGGAYEQYF
TRBJ2-7 TRBV6-5 CASSYGPPGTTYEQYF
TRBJ1-1 TRBV6-1 CASSAQGLAEAFF
TRBJ2-1 TRBV7-2 CASSLAYQRGQIATSSYNEQFF
TRBJ2-1 TRBV6-5 CASAPWPLYNEQFF
TRBJ1-5 TRBV18 CASSGRLDSDSNQPQHF
TRBJ1-2 TRBV15 CATSRGGVRGLDGYTF
TRBJ2-2 TRBV4-1 CASSQVHLAGGTGELFF
TRBJ2-7 TRBV13 CASSWGLAGNEQYF
TRBJ2-5 TRBV7-6 CASNPGQIRLEAGETQYF
TRBJ1-2 TRBV2 CASRVTAGYTF
TRBJ1-2 TRBV6-5 CASSSKAQGHGYTF
TRBJ1-2 TRBV6-1 CASSERQGEGYTF